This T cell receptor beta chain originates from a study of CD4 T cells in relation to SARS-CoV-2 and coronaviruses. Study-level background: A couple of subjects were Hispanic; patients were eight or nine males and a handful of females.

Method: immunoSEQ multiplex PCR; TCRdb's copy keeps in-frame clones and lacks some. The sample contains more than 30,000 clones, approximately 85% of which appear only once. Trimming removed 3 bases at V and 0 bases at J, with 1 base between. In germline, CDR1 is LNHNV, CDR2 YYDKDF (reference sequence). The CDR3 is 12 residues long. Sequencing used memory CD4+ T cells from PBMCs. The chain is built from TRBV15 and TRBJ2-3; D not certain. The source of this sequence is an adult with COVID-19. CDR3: CATSRSTDTQYF. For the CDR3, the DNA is TGTGCCACCAGCAGGAGCACAGATACGCAGTATTTT.